The subject of this entry is one TCR beta chain. There is no known antigen for this receptor. One base away there is no much larger clone; base qualities are not given. TCRbeta CDR3 regions were amplified from genomic DNA by means of the immunoSEQ Assay, a bias-controlled multiplex PCR. In the authors' own workflow: The number of nucleated cells in each sample was estimated by amplification of reference gene primers within the assay. Sequence reads were collapsed and filtered to measure the absolute abundance of every unique TCRbeta CDR3 rearrangement. For each sample, productive Simpson clonality was calculated by taking the square root of Simpson's diversity index across productive rearrangements. Not all clones reach the TCRdb copy of this immuneACCESS table, which keeps in-frame sequences only. Checked studies attribute under half of the gap to unresolved V genes and leave the rest unexplained. The D gene and trimming were derived from the DNA, and the V and J assignments and clone size from that table. The sample profile shows around 180,000 clones; over 75% of them were found once. The ten largest clonotypes hold approximately 18% of the sample.

One collaborating source in Seattle enrolled patients while the patients were actively infected and followed the patients over time throughout the course of disease. Whole blood was collected in K2EDTA tubes by collaborating institutions according to the institutions' own protocols. For TCRbeta analysis, collaborators shipped samples in one of three forms: frozen whole blood, isolated PBMCs, or DNA extracted from either of those sample types. This specimen belongs to a study of blood T cell repertoires in COVID-19 (TCRdb year 2020). For context, the study as a whole: The collaborator samples originated in the United States, Italy and Spain and spanned the acute and convalescent phases of COVID-19. Where HLA class I and class II types were available, the types were taken from metadata supplied by the sample provider, not from assay-based typing. The material from the prospective study consisted of cDNA or gDNA derived from T cells, B-cell-depleted T cells, or PBMCs. The sample metadata nearly always contained a de-identified subject ID, COVID-19 status, age in years and sex. The dataset comprised deeply sampled blood TCRbeta repertoires from subjects exposed to, actively infected with, or recovered from COVID-19. A freely available public database, intended as a resource for researchers studying the immune response to SARS-CoV-2, is where the repertoires were released. Samples came from the ongoing ImmuneRACE study (first 160 participants) plus 1,254 subjects from 6 global collaborators. The full study reports these points: Clinical and demographic metadata were provided uncurated, with the amount varying by source and participant.

This TCR was recovered from a person aged 65 to 85 with COVID-19, enrolled during active disease. Input material: peripheral blood.

The DNA sequence is TGCGCCAGCAGCACAAACAGGATCATGAACACTGAAGCTTTCTTT. Its amino acids are CASSTNRIMNTEAFF. The rearrangement combines TRBV5-1 with TRBJ1-1; the D gene is perhaps TRBD1, on 5 matching bases. Between the V and J ends, shortened by 4 bases and 0 bases respectively, the junction contains 13 bases. The CDR3 measures 15 amino acids from cysteine to phenylalanine. Of the read, only the CDR3 DNA is kept; its 45 bases are in frame from base 1. The germline V gene yields SGHRS for CDR1 and YFSETQ for CDR2.